This T cell receptor beta chain was captured in a study of T cells after posttransplantation cyclophosphamide. Profiled with immunoSEQ multiplex PCR; TCRdb holds only in-frame clones, not every one. The sample yields approximately 41,000 clones, without any singletons. This clone was detected many times. V gave up 3 bases and J gave up 2 bases; unmatched junction bases: 5. In germline, CDR1 is WSHSY, CDR2 SAAADI. The CDR3 loop spans 16 amino acids. Sequencing input: PBMCs. The genes are TRBV10-2 and TRBJ2-3; 10 positions match TRBD2. This receptor was obtained from a man aged 50-60 years in good health, CMV-negative, and a related stem cell transplant donor. CDR3 DNA sequence: TGCGCCAGCAGTGAATGGACTAGCGGATACACAGATACGCAGTATTTT. Amino acids: CASSEWTSGYTDTQYF.